A selection of T cell receptor beta chains follows, all from one sample in a study of T-cell memory formation after mild COVID-19. One entry per CDR3 protein, called by TCRdb with MiXCR from the 5' RACE reads. This repertoire shows approximately 500,000 distinct CDR3 sequences, 20% to 30% found once; its top ten account for around 13%. Material for sequencing was PBMCs or a T cell subset sorted from them (not recorded which). These receptors all stem from an adult woman who had mild COVID-19 (a few samples of this study predate the infection). Cell type and time point are not known. CDR3s include the opening cysteine and the closing phenylalanine or tryptophan. The order of the fields is J gene, clone size, D gene, V gene, CDR3 protein, CDR3 DNA. The D gene is left open where the match is weak. Expanded clones get a size class; other rows say once, few or many, or leave the size out.

TRBJ2-1 - - TRBV7-9 CASSLGLLSYNEQFF TGTGCCAGCAGCCTAGGACTCCTATCCTACAATGAGCAGTTCTTC
TRBJ2-7 few - TRBV4-2 CASSQDRRDHEQYF TGTGCCAGCAGCCAAGATCGCCGAGACCACGAGCAGTACTTC
TRBJ1-2 - - TRBV4-1 CASSQEGQLYGYTF TGCGCCAGCAGCCAAGAAGGGCAGCTCTATGGCTACACCTTC
TRBJ2-1 few TRBD2 TRBV19 CASSKATSGTYNEQFF TGTGCCAGTAGTAAGGCCACTAGCGGGACGTACAATGAGCAGTTCTTC
TRBJ2-1 - - TRBV14 CASSQTDTEQFF TGTGCCAGCAGCCAAACCGACACCGAGCAGTTCTTC
TRBJ1-2 - - TRBV9 CASSPGTEYLYGYTF TGTGCCAGCAGCCCTGGGACGGAGTACCTCTATGGCTACACCTTC
TRBJ2-7 - TRBD2 TRBV20-1 CSAPTSGSSYEQYF TGCAGTGCCCCGACTAGCGGGAGCTCCTACGAGCAGTACTTC
TRBJ1-4 many - TRBV7-9 CASSFYSLGEKLFF TGTGCCAGCAGCTTTTACAGCCTCGGGGAAAAACTGTTTTTT
TRBJ1-2 - - TRBV7-9 CASSLSRGPGYGYTF TGTGCCAGCAGCTTAAGCAGGGGCCCAGGCTATGGCTACACCTTC
TRBJ1-1 - - TRBV19 CATLPGSNTEAFF TGTGCCACCCTTCCAGGGTCAAACACTGAAGCTTTCTTT
TRBJ2-7 few - TRBV6-6 CASSYGELRGSYEQYF TGTGCCAGCAGTTACGGGGAATTGAGGGGCTCCTACGAGCAGTACTTC
TRBJ1-5 few - TRBV30 CAWSEDSYSNQPQHF TGTGCCTGGAGCGAAGACAGTTATAGCAATCAGCCCCAGCATTTT
TRBJ2-6 many TRBD2 TRBV4-2 CASSHLAGGSGANVLTF TGTGCCAGCAGCCACCTAGCGGGAGGATCCGGGGCCAACGTCCTGACTTTC
TRBJ1-4 few - TRBV18 CASSPSPFRTTNEKLFF TGTGCCAGCTCACCATCCCCATTCCGGACCACTAATGAAAAACTGTTTTTT
TRBJ1-1 - - TRBV12-3/TRBV12-4 CASSFPPATVILSNTEAFF TGTGCCAGCAGTTTCCCCCCCGCGACAGTTATACTATCGAACACTGAAGCTTTCTTT
TRBJ2-3 few TRBD2 TRBV5-1 CASSLVQRDTDTQYF TGCGCCAGCAGCTTGGTCCAGCGGGACACAGATACGCAGTATTTT
TRBJ2-3 few TRBD2 TRBV7-3 CASSLTLEGGLADTQYF TGTGCCAGCAGCTTAACGTTAGAGGGAGGGCTCGCAGATACGCAGTATTTT
TRBJ1-2 few TRBD1 TRBV9 CASSPGTALDYGYTF TGTGCCAGCAGCCCTGGGACAGCACTTGACTATGGCTACACCTTC
TRBJ2-5 - - TRBV12-3/TRBV12-4 CASSFSQGGGETQYF TGTGCCAGCAGTTTCTCCCAGGGAGGGGGAGAGACCCAGTACTTC
TRBJ2-5 few TRBD2 TRBV5-1 CASSLASFSGQETQYF TGCGCCAGCAGCTTGGCCTCTTTTAGCGGGCAAGAGACCCAGTACTTC
TRBJ1-1 few - TRBV25-1 CASSGIANPEAFF TGTGCCAGCAGTGGGATTGCCAATCCTGAAGCTTTCTTT
TRBJ2-3 few TRBD2 TRBV7-3 CASSLIAGGGLDTQYF TGTGCCAGCAGCTTAATTGCGGGAGGAGGATTGGATACGCAGTATTTT
TRBJ2-1 few TRBD1 TRBV24-1 CATSETGIEQFF TGTGCCACCAGTGAGACAGGGATTGAGCAGTTCTTC